One and the same sample provided the 6 T cell receptor beta chains below, sequenced in a study of cytomegalovirus exposure and HLA in healthy donors. Researchers ran the PCR with 60 Vbeta and 13 Jbeta primers. Sequencing used immunoSEQ multiplex PCR; TCRdb keeps in-frame clones, though not all of them. The data contain 250,000 to 300,000 clones, approximately 84% of them seen just once; the ten biggest clones take up 2%. The sample consisted of PBMCs. The receptors shown here come from a woman aged 40 to 50 in good health and CMV-seropositive.

The chain links TRBV19 to TRBJ2-7, with 11 bases aligning to TRBD1. This CDR3 spans 15 amino acids. J lost 2 bases, V lost 5 bases, and 5 bases had no gene match. The germline V gene encodes CDR1 LNHDA and CDR2 SQIVND (reference sequence). The CDR3 DNA follows: TGTGCCAGTAGTCTCCGGACAGGGGGCGCCTACGAGCAGTACTTC. It specifies CASSLRTGGAYEQYF. Looking up the rest from reference TRBV19 and TRBJ2-7 gives the full variable domain: DGGITQSPKYLFRKEGQNVTLSCEQNLNHDAMYWYRQDPGQGLRLIYYSQIVNDFQKGDIAEGYSVSREKKESFPLTVTSAQKNPTAFYLCASSLRTGGAYEQYFGPGTRLTVT.

This rearrangement joins TRBV19 to TRBJ1-1; no clear D gene. The CDR3 consists of 14 residues. In germline, CDR1 is LNHDA, CDR2 SQIVND (reference sequence). V gave up 6 bases and J gave up 3 bases, with 14 bases separating them. CDR3 bases: TGTGCCAGTAGCCCTATTGGAGGTCACACTGAAGCTTTCTTT. It codes for CASSPIGGHTEAFF.

The V gene is TRBV11-3, the J gene TRBJ2-2, with 9 bases matching TRBD2. CDR3 length equals 18 residues. The J segment lost 5 bases and the V segment lost 3 bases, leaving 13 bases of the junction unmatched. Per the germline V gene, CDR1 is SGHNT and CDR2 is YENEEA. The CDR3 coding sequence is TGTGCCAGCAGCTTCCTACCCGGGACTAGCCCCGATACCGGGGAGCTGTTTTTT. Translation gives CASSFLPGTSPDTGELFF.

The chain recombines TRBV5-1 with TRBJ2-7; D is possibly TRBD2 (5 bases). The V gene's germline CDR1 is SGHRS and CDR2 YFSETQ. Trimming removed 0 bases from V and 4 bases from J, with 20 bases in between. The CDR3 runs 17 residues. CDR3 sequence (DNA): TGCGCCAGCAGCTTGGGTCTAGCAGCGAGGTTAGGGTACGAGCAGTACTTC. This sequence encodes CASSLGLAARLGYEQYF.

This chain uses TRBV30 with TRBJ2-1; 10 positions match TRBD1. This CDR3 comprises 19 residues. J lost 2 bases, V lost 1 base, and 14 bases had no gene match. Germline V gene sequence: CDR1 GTSNPN, CDR2 SVGIG (reference sequence). CDR3 sequence: CAWSGVDRGKTFTYNEQFF. In DNA form, the CDR3 reads TGTGCCTGGAGTGGGGTGGACAGGGGGAAGACTTTTACCTACAATGAGCAGTTCTTC.

This chain connects TRBV9 to TRBJ2-1; D possibly corresponds to TRBD2 (6 bases). Trimming pared 0 bases from V and 7 bases from J, leaving 14 bases between. The germline gives CDR1 SGDLS, CDR2 YYNGEE. This CDR3 has 15 amino acids. As DNA, the CDR3 is TGTGCCAGCAGCGTAGCAGGTCTAGCGAGGAATGAGCAGTTCTTC. This codes for CASSVAGLARNEQFF.